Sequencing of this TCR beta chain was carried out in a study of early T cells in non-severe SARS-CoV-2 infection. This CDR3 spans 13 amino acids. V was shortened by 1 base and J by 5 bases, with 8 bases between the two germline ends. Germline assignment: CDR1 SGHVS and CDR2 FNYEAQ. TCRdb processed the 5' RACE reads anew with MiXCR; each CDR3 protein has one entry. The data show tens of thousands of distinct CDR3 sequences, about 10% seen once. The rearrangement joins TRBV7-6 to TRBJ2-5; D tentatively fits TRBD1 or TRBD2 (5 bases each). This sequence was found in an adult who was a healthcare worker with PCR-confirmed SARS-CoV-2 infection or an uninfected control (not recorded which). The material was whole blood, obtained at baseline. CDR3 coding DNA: TGTGCCAGCAGCTTAGAAGGGACGGAGACCCAGTACTTC. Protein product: CASSLEGTETQYF.